This T cell receptor beta chain was observed in a study of breast tumors, draining lymph nodes, adjacent tissues. Overall study findings and caveats: Tumors had less TCR diversity than lymph nodes, more than nontumor tissue. That most tumor T cells come from lymph nodes remained unproven. Luminal-like breast cancer showed significantly greater tumor-nontumor repertoire similarity than basal-like breast cancer did.

The germline CDR1 and CDR2 sequences are MNHEY and SVGEGT. V lost 4 bases and J lost 6; bases outside the gene matches: 10. The length of the CDR3 is 16 residues. This clonotype has ten or more counts. Its antigen is currently unknown. Axillary draining lymph nodes of breast cancer patients supplied the node samples. TCRdb re-analysed the multiplex PCR reads in MiXCR, keeping a single row per CDR3 protein. Here the sample spans 180,000 or so distinct CDR3 sequences, approximately 33% being singletons. The J gene is TRBJ2-3, the V gene TRBV6-2 or TRBV6-3; TRBD2 aligns across 10 bases. Sequenced input: axillary lymph node tissue. The receptor comes from a female donor with breast cancer. Some clones in this sample may be carry-over from other donors' samples. The CDR3 region has the DNA TGTGCCAGCAGTTGGGGCGGGACTAGCGTTACGGATACGCAGTATTTT. Protein sequence: CASSWGGTSVTDTQYF.